The entry that follows covers one T cell receptor beta chain sequence. The target antigen is unknown. Reverse transcribed after extraction, RNA yielded cDNA as the sequencing template. Libraries were prepared by immunoSEQ multiplex PCR; TCRdb keeps only in-frame clonotypes and omits some of them. The table has 200,000 to 250,000 clones, approximately 57% seen once. This sample is part of a study of CD8+ T cells in alopecia areata. Study context: Those patients who were treated received oral tofacitinib, which was given at 5 to 10 mg twice daily for moderate-to-severe alopecia areata. Tofacitinib therapy took 6 to 18 months; 6 months off drug came after. Broader study findings: For lesional scalp, especially alopecia totalis/universalis, clonality was higher than in normal scalp. Under tofacitinib, numerous expanded lesional clonotypes remained detectable in scalp and blood.

The treatment was: oral pan-JAK inhibitor, 5-10 mg twice daily. CDR1 and CDR2 (germline): MNHEY, SVGAGI. The CDR3 runs to 12 residues. V gave up 2 bases and J gave up 10 bases, with 11 bases separating them. The source was CD4+ T cells sorted from blood, collected at week 4, from a patient treated with tofacitinib. The chain combines TRBV6-5 with TRBJ1-2, with D unresolved. This TCR was recovered from a human donor with alopecia areata. The CDR3 sequence: CASSYDAITYTF. In DNA form, the CDR3 reads TGTGCCAGCAGTTACGATGCGATAACCTACACCTTC.